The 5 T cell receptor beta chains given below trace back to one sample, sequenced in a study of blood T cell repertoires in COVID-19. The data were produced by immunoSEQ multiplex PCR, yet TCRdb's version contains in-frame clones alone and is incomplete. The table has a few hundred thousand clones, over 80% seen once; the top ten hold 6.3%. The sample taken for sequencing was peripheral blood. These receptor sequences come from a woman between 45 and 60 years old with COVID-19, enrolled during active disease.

The chain's CDR3 is CASSYAGTGYEQYF. Written as DNA, the CDR3 is TGTGCCAGCAGCTACGCCGGGACAGGGTACGAGCAGTACTTC. The rearrangement links TRBV3-1 (or the pseudogene TRBV3-2) to TRBJ2-7; 9 nucleotides agree with TRBD1. The V segment lost 5 bases and the J segment 4 bases; nucleotides outside the gene matches: 6. The CDR3 contains 14 residues. Germline values: CDR1 LGHDT, CDR2 YNNKEL (reference sequence).

The CDR3 loop reads CASSLAGVNGYTF. In DNA, the CDR3 is TGTGCCAGCAGCTTAGCAGGGGTTAATGGCTACACCTTC. The chain combines TRBV11-3 with TRBJ1-2; D possibly corresponds to TRBD1 (6 bases). Trimming took 1 base from V and 6 from J, leaving 9 bases between them. This CDR3 is 13 amino acids long. The V gene's germline CDR1 is SGHNT and CDR2 YENEEA.

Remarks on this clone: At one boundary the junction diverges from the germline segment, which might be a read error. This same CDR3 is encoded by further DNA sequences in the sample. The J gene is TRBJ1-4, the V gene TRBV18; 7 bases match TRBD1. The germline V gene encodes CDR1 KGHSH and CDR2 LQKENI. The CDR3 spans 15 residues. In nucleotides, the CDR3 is TGTGCCAGCTCGCCACGACAGGGTGCTAATGAAAAACTGTTTTTT. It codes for CASSPRQGANEKLFF. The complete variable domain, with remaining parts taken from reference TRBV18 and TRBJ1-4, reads NAGVMQNPRHLVRRRGQEARLRCSPMKGHSHVYWYRQLPEEGLKFMVYLQKENIIDESGMPKERFSAEFPKEGPSILRIQQVVRGDSAAYFCASSPRQGANEKLFFGSGTQLSVL.

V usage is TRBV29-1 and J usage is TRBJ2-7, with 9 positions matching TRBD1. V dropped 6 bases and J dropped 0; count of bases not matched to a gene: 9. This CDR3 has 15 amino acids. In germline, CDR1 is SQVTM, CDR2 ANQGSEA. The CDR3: CSVQEPGQGSYEQYF. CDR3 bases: TGCAGCGTCCAGGAACCGGGACAGGGCTCCTACGAGCAGTACTTC.

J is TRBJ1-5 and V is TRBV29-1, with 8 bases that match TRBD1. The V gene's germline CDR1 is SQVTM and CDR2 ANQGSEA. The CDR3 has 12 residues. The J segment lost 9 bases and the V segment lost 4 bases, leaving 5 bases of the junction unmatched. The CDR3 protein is CSVAGQGSPQHF. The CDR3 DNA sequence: TGCAGCGTTGCAGGACAGGGATCGCCCCAGCATTTT.